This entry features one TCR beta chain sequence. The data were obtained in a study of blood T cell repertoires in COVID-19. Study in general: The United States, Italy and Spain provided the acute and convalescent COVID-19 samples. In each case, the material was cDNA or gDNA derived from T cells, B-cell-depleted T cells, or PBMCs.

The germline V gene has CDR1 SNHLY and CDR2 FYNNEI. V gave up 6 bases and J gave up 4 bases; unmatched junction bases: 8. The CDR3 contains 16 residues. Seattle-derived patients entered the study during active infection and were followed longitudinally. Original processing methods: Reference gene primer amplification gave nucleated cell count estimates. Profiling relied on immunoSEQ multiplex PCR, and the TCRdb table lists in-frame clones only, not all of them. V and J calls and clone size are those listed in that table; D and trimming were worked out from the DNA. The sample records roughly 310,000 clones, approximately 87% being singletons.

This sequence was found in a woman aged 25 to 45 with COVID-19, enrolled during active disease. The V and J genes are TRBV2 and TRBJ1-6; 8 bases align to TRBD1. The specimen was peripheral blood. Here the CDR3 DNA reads TGTGCCAGCAGGCCGGACAGGGCGGCTTATAATTCACCCCTCCACTTT. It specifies CASRPDRAAYNSPLHF.